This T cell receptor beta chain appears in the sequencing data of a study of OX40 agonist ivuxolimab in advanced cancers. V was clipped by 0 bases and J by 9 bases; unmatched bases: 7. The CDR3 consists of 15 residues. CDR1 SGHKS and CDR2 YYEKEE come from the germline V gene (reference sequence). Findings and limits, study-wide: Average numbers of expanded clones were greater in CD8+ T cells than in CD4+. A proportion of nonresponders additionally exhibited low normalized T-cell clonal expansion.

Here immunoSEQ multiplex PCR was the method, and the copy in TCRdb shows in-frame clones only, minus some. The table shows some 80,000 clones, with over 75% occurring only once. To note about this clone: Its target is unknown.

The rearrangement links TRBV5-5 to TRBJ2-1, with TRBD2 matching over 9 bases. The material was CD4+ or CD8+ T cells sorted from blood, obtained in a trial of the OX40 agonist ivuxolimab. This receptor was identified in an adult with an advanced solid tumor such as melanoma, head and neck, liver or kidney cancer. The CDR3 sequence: CASSLGWLAGFEQFF. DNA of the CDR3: TGTGCCAGCAGCTTGGGTTGGCTAGCGGGATTTGAGCAGTTCTTC.